This TCR beta chain was documented in a study of blood T cell repertoires in COVID-19. The wider study: Acute and convalescent COVID-19 specimens originated in the United States, Italy and Spain. Nucleic acid was either cDNA or gDNA, and it came from T cells, B-cell-depleted T cells, or PBMCs.

V gave up 0 bases and J gave up 7 bases, with 15 bases separating them. CDR3 length: 15 amino acids. Germline V gives CDR1 LGHDT, CDR2 YNNKEL (reference sequence). Original processing methods: Reference gene primer amplification in the assay estimated nucleated cell counts. TCRdb keeps only in-frame clones here, not all; method: immunoSEQ multiplex PCR. V, J and clone size were drawn from that table, and D and trimming were deduced from the DNA. The sample lists 90,000 to 100,000 clones; 90% were seen once. What was sequenced was peripheral blood. The receptor was isolated from a man between 50 and 59 years old with acute or convalescent COVID-19. The chain couples TRBV3-1 (or the pseudogene TRBV3-2) to TRBJ1-2; possible D gene TRBD1, 6 bases. The CDR3 coding sequence is TGTGCCAGCAGCCAAGATCTCCTGGCAGGGGCTGGCTACACCTTC. Translation: CASSQDLLAGAGYTF.